This T cell receptor (beta chain) was obtained from a study of blood T cells in healthy people across ages. Together with a sample-barcoded 5' primer, a J-beta primer mix was included in a second PCR lasting about 6 to 11 cycles. MiXCR was run by TCRdb on the 5' RACE reads, yielding one entry per CDR3 protein. The profile shows some 730,000 distinct CDR3 sequences, 22% of them singletons. As concerns this clonotype: Its antigen is as yet unknown.

Broader study findings: Any conclusive comparison of naive versus antigen-experienced cells was prevented by using unsorted PBMCs.

CDR3 length: 14 amino acids. CDR1 is MDHEN, CDR2 SYDVKM, per germline. With 6 bases removed from V and 3 bases from J, the gap between germline ends came to 12 bases. The sequencing input was blood. J is TRBJ2-1 and V is TRBV28; maybe TRBD1 (5 bases). The TCR was taken from a man between 70 and 80 years old in good health. The CDR3 DNA is TGTGCCAGCAGCGCAGCCAGGGACTACAATGAGCAGTTCTTC. Its protein product is CASSAARDYNEQFF.